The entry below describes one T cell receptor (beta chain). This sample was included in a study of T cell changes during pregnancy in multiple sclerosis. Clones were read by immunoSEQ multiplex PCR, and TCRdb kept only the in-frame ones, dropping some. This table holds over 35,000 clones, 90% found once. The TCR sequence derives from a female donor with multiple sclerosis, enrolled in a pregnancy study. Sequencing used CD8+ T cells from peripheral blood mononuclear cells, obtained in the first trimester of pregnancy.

This chain's CDR3 is CAWSSGSVHEQYF. CDR3 DNA: TGTGCCTGGAGTAGCGGGAGTGTACACGAGCAGTACTTC. V usage is TRBV30 and J usage is TRBJ2-7; TRBD2 agrees at 8 bases. Trimming at V came to 2 bases and at J to 5 bases, leaving 5 bases not matched to a gene. Germline V gene data show CDR1 as GTSNPN and CDR2 as SVGIG (reference sequence). The CDR3 totals 13 residues. The entire variable domain, with the rest obtained from reference TRBV30 and TRBJ2-7, is as follows: SQTIHQWPATLVQPVGSPLSLECTVEGTSNPNLYWYRQAAGRGLQLLFYSVGIGQISSEVPQNLSASRPQDRQFILSSKKLLLSDSGFYLCAWSSGSVHEQYFGPGTRLTVT.